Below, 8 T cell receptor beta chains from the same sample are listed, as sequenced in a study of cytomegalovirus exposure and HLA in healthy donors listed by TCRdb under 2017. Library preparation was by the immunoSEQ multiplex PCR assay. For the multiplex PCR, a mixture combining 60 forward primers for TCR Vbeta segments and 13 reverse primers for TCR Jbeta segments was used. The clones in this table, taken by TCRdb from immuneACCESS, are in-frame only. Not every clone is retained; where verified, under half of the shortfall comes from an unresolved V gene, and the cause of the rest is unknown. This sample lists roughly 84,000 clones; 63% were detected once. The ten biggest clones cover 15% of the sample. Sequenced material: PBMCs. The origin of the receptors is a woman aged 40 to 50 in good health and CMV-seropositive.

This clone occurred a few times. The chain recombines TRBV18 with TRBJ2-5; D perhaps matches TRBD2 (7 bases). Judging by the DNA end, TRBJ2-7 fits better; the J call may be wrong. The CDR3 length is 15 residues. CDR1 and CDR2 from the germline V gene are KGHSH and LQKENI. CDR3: CASSPPAGAAYEQYF. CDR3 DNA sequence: TGTGCCAGCTCACCACCGGCGGGGGCCGCCTACGAGCAGTACTTC.

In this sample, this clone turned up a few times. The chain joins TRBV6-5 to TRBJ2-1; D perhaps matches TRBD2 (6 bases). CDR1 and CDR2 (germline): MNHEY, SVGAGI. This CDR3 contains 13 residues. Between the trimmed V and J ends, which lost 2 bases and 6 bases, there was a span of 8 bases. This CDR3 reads CASSYARGNEQFF. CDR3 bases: TGTGCCAGCAGTTACGCGCGGGGCAATGAGCAGTTCTTC.

The CDR3 protein is CACRVGYGYTF. The CDR3 nucleotides are TGTGCGTGCAGGGTCGGTTATGGCTACACCTTC. The chain links TRBV11-2 to TRBJ1-2; perhaps TRBD1 as D (5 bases). CDR3 length equals 11 residues. Germline V gene data show CDR1 as SGHAT and CDR2 as FQNNGV.

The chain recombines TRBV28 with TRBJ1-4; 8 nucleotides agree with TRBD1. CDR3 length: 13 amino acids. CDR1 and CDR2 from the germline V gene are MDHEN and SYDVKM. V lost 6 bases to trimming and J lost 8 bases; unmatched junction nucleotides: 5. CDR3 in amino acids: CASSGQGREKLFF. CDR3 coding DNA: TGTGCCAGCAGCGGACAGGGTCGGGAAAAACTGTTTTTT.

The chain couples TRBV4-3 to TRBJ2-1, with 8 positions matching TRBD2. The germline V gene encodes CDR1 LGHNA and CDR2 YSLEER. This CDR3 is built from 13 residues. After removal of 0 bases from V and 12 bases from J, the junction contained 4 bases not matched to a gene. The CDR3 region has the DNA TGCGCCAGCAGCCAAGATAGGCGGGAGGTGCAGTTCTTC. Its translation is CASSQDRREVQFF.

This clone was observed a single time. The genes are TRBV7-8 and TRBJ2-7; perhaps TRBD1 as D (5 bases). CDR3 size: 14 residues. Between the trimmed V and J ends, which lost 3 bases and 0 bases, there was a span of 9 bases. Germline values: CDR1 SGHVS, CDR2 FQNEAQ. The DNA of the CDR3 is TGTGCCAGCAGCTTCCAGGACAACTCCTACGAGCAGTACTTC. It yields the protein CASSFQDNSYEQYF.

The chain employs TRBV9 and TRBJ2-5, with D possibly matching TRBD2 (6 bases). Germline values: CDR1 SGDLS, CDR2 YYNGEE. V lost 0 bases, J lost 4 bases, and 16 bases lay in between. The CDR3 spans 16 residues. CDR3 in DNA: TGTGCCAGCAGCGTAGGCGGAGGGAGTTATGGAGAGACCCAGTACTTC. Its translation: CASSVGGGSYGETQYF.

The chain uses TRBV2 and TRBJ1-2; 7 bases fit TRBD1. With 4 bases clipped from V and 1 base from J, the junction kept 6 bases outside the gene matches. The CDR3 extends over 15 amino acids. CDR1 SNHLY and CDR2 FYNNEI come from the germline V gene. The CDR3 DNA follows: TGTGCCAGCAGTGCGGGGCAGGGGGTTAACTATGGCTACACCTTC. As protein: CASSAGQGVNYGYTF.